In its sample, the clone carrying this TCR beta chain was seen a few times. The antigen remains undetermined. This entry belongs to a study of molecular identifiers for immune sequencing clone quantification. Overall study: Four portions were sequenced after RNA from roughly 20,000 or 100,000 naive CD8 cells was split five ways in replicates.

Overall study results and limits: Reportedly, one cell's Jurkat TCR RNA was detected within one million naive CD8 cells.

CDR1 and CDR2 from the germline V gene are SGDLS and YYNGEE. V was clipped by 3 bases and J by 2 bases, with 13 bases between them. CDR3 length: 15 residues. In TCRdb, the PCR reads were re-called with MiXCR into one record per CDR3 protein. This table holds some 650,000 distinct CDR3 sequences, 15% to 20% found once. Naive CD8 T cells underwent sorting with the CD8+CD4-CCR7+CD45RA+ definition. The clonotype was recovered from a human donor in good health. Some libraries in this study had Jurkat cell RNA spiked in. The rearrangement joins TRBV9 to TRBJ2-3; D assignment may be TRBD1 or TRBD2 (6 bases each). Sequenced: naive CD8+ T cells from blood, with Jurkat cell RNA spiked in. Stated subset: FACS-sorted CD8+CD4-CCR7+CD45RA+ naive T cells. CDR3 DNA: TGTGCCAGCAGCGCAGACGGGGGCCACACAGATACGCAGTATTTT. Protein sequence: CASSADGGHTDTQYF.